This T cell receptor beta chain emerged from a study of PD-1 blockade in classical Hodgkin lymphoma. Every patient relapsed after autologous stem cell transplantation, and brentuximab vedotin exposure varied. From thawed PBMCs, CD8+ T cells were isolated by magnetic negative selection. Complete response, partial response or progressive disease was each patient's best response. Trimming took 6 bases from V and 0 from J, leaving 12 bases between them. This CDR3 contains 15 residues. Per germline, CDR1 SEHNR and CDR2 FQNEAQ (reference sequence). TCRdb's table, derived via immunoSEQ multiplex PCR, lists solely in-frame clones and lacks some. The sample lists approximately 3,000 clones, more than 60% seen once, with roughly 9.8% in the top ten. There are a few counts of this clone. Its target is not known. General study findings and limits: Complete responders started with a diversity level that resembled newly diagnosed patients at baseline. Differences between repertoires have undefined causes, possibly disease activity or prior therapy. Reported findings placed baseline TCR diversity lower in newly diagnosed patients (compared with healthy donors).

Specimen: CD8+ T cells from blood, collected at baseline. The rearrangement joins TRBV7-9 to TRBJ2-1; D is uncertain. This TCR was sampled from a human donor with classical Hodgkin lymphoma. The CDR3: CASSFSETSYNEQFF. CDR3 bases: TGTGCCAGCAGTTTTTCCGAAACCTCCTACAATGAGCAGTTCTTC.